This is a list of T cell receptor beta chains from one sample in a study of blood T cell repertoires in COVID-19. Sequencing used immunoSEQ multiplex PCR; TCRdb keeps in-frame clones, though not all of them. The data contain over 85,000 clones, about 85% of them singletons. The sequencing sample was made of peripheral blood. Receptor source: a man aged 50-60 years with acute or convalescent COVID-19. Each CDR3 is given with its conserved first and last residue. The D gene is left open where the match is weak. Rows may omit the clone size; those that give it use once, few, many or a size class.

V	size	J	D	CDR3	DNA
TRBV27	.	TRBJ2-1	TRBD1	CASSSLRDRDNEQFF	TGTGCCAGCAGTTCTCTGAGGGACAGAGACAATGAGCAGTTCTTC
TRBV6-5	.	TRBJ2-7	TRBD1	CASRIGTGGVYEQYF	TGTGCCAGCAGAATAGGGACAGGGGGGGTCTACGAGCAGTACTTC
TRBV6-5	.	TRBJ2-1	.	CASSEDTSSYNEQFF	TGTGCCAGCAGCGAGGACACCAGCTCCTACAATGAGCAGTTCTTC
TRBV9	.	TRBJ2-7	TRBD2	CASSVGLAGASAEQYF	TGTGCCAGCAGCGTGGGACTAGCGGGGGCCAGTGCCGAGCAGTACTTC
TRBV28	few	TRBJ2-5	TRBD2	CASTPTSGRVETQYF	TGTGCCAGCACCCCGACTAGCGGGAGGGTAGAGACCCAGTACTTC
TRBV11-2	.	TRBJ2-2	.	CASSLVVSQGGTGELFF	TGTGCCAGCAGCTTAGTAGTCTCGCAGGGGGGCACCGGGGAGCTGTTTTTT
TRBV5-1	.	TRBJ2-7	.	CASSDSNSYEQYF	TGCGCCAGCAGCGACAGTAACTCCTACGAGCAGTACTTC
TRBV29-1	.	TRBJ2-5	TRBD2	CSVEEGTSGGGTQYF	TGCAGCGTTGAAGAAGGGACTAGCGGGGGCGGGACCCAGTACTTC
TRBV18	.	TRBJ2-5	.	CASSPRQGVETQYF	TGTGCCAGCTCACCACGGCAGGGCGTGGAGACCCAGTACTTC
TRBV18	.	TRBJ2-7	TRBD1	CASSPRLPRTGGFYEQYF	TGTGCCAGCTCACCACGACTTCCTCGGACAGGGGGCTTCTACGAGCAGTACTTC
TRBV10-1	.	TRBJ1-4	.	CASSESPGHGEKLFF	TGCGCCAGCAGTGAGTCGCCTGGACACGGGGAAAAACTGTTTTTT
TRBV25-1	.	TRBJ1-4	TRBD1	CASSEGLGTGFLEKLFF	TGTGCCAGCAGTGAGGGGCTTGGGACAGGGTTTTTAGAAAAACTGTTTTTT
TRBV12-3/TRBV12-4	.	TRBJ2-7	TRBD2	CASSFGREREQYF	TGTGCCAGCAGTTTCGGGCGGGAGCGCGAGCAGTACTTC
TRBV6-2/TRBV6-3	.	TRBJ2-5	.	CASSSRGETQYF	TGTGCCAGCAGTTCTAGGGGGGAGACCCAGTACTTC
TRBV30	.	TRBJ2-3	.	CAWSPNTDTQYF	TGTGCCTGGAGTCCCAACACAGATACGCAGTATTTT
TRBV14	.	TRBJ1-2	TRBD1	CASSQRTGATTYGYTF	TGTGCCAGCAGCCAAAGGACAGGGGCAACCACCTATGGCTACACCTTC
TRBV5-1	.	TRBJ1-2	.	CASSRGGEGGYTF	TGCGCCAGCAGCCGGGGAGGGGAAGGGGGCTACACCTTC
TRBV6-6	.	TRBJ1-1	.	CASSYSEENTEAFF	TGTGCCAGCAGTTACTCGGAGGAGAACACTGAAGCTTTCTTT
TRBV11-1	.	TRBJ2-4	TRBD1	CASSLGDRERNIQYF	TGTGCCAGCAGCTTAGGGGACAGGGAGAGAAACATTCAGTACTTC
TRBV12-3/TRBV12-4	.	TRBJ1-1	TRBD1	CASSLPSGGRAFF	TGTGCCAGCAGTTTACCTTCAGGGGGGAGGGCTTTCTTT
TRBV7-8	.	TRBJ1-4	TRBD1	CASSLSSTGGLEKLFF	TGTGCCAGCAGCTTGTCCTCGACAGGGGGTTTGGAAAAACTGTTTTTT
TRBV24-1	.	TRBJ2-2	TRBD1	CATSDSPPGQGILFF	TGTGCCACCAGTGATTCCCCTCCTGGACAGGGGATCCTTTTTTTT
TRBV7-9	.	TRBJ1-4	.	CASSFRYPTNEKLFF	TGTGCCAGCAGCTTCCGGTATCCGACTAATGAAAAACTGTTTTTT